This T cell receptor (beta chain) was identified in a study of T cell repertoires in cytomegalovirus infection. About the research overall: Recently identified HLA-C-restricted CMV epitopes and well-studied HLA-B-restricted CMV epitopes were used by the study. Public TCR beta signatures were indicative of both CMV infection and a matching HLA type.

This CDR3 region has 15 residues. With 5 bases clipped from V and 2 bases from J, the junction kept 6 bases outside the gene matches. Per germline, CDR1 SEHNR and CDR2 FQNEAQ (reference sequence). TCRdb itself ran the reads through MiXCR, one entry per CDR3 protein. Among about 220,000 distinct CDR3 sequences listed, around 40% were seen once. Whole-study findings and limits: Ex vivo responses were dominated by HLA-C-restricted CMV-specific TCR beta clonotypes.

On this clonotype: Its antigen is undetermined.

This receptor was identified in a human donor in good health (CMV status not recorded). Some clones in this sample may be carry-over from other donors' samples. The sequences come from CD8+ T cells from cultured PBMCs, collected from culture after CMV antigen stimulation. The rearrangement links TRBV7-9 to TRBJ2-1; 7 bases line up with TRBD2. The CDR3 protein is CASSLGGSPYNEQFF. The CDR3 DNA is TGTGCCAGCAGCCTCGGGGGGTCTCCCTACAATGAGCAGTTCTTC.